This entry lists 23 T cell receptor beta chains sequenced from one sample in a study of post-analysis software for immune sequencing data. Their cognate antigens are unknown. TCR beta cDNA libraries had unique molecular identifiers. TCRdb analysed the PCR reads with MiXCR anew, one entry per CDR3 protein. The data contain about 500,000 distinct CDR3 sequences, approximately 46% of them singletons. Study results and limitations: When patients were compared with controls, four to six TRBV segments were more frequent, TRBV5-6, TRBV5-1 and TRBV20-1 among them.

Sample: blood. The receptors originated from a girl under 18 with multiple sclerosis.

This clonotype was seen a few times. The gene calls are TRBV10-3 and TRBJ2-5; a possible D gene is TRBD2 (6 bases). This CDR3 spans 13 amino acids. CDR1 and CDR2 from the germline V gene are ENHRY and SYGVKD. Trimming pared 3 bases from V and 5 bases from J, leaving 10 bases between. The CDR3 loop is CAISDGGSETQYF. In DNA form, the CDR3 reads TGTGCCATCAGTGACGGGGGATCGGAGACCCAGTACTTC.

The chain couples TRBV7-3 to TRBJ2-5; 11 bases agree with TRBD1. The V and J ends lost 5 bases and 4 bases, in that order; junction bases with no gene match: 6. This CDR3 is 15 amino acids long. Germline V CDR1 and CDR2: SGHTA, FQGTGA. The CDR3 nucleotides are TGTGCCAGCAGCGGGACAGGGGGGTATGGAGAGACCCAGTACTTC. It codes for CASSGTGGYGETQYF. Combining the CDR3 with reference TRBV7-3 and TRBJ2-5 gives the whole variable domain GAGVSQTPSNKVTEKGKYVELRCDPISGHTALYWYRQSLGQGPEFLIYFQGTGAADDSGLPNDRFFAVRPEGSVSTLKIQRTERGDSAVYLCASSGTGGYGETQYFGPGTRLLVL.

This chain links TRBV5-6 with TRBJ2-5; D perhaps matches TRBD2 (6 bases). V was clipped by 3 bases and J by 7 bases, with 10 bases between them. The CDR3 extends over 12 amino acids. In germline, CDR1 is SGHDT, CDR2 YYEEEE. The DNA for the CDR3 is TGTGCCAGCAGCTGGATGGAGGGGACCCAGTACTTC. This codes for CASSWMEGTQYF. Full variable domain (outside the CDR3, taken from reference TRBV5-6 and TRBJ2-5): DAGVTQSPTHLIKTRGQQVTLRCSPKSGHDTVSWYQQALGQGPQFIFQYYEEEERQRGNFPDRFSGHQFPNYSSELNVNALLLGDSALYLCASSWMEGTQYFGPGTRLLVL.

V is TRBV9 and J is TRBJ1-2; 7 bases line up with TRBD1. Germline CDR1 is SGDLS and CDR2 is YYNGEE. The CDR3 length is 14 residues. V lost 4 bases and J lost 8; bases outside the gene matches: 11. The CDR3 loop is CASSPGVAGGGYTF. The CDR3 nucleotides read TGTGCCAGCAGCCCCGGAGTGGCAGGGGGAGGCTACACCTTC.

The CDR3 protein is CSARDQHRPEQYF. CDR3 DNA: TGCAGTGCCAGGGACCAGCATAGACCTGAGCAGTACTTC. The chain joins TRBV20-1 to TRBJ2-4, with D possibly being TRBD1 or TRBD2 (5 bases each). Germline-derived CDR1 and CDR2 are DFQATT and SNEGSKA (reference sequence). V lost 6 bases, J lost 13 bases, and 22 bases lay in between. This CDR3 region has 13 residues.

In its sample, this clonotype was seen once. The gene calls are TRBV7-3 and TRBJ2-2, with a tentative D call TRBD1 (6 bases). CDR1 and CDR2 from the germline V gene are SGHTA and FQGTGA. The CDR3 consists of 13 residues. The V end was cut by 5 bases, the J end by 4 bases, with 8 bases between. The CDR3 is CASSGTFTGELFF. For the CDR3, the DNA is TGTGCCAGCAGCGGGACATTCACCGGGGAGCTGTTTTTT.

This clonotype was seen only a few times. The V gene is TRBV5-1, the J gene TRBJ1-2, with 7 bases fitting TRBD1. The CDR3 is made up of 15 amino acids. Germline assignment: CDR1 SGHRS and CDR2 YFSETQ. The V gene end was trimmed by 4 bases and the J gene end by 6 bases; junction bases not matched to a gene: 12. The CDR3 protein is CASSPLFTTGDGYTF. The CDR3 nucleotides read TGCGCCAGCAGCCCGCTCTTTACCACAGGGGATGGCTACACCTTC.

The chain couples TRBV7-2 to TRBJ1-5, with unresolved D. The germline V gene has CDR1 SGHTA and CDR2 FQGNSA. V was pared by 2 bases and J by 4 bases, with 15 bases between. The CDR3 loop spans 16 amino acids. CDR3 coding DNA: TGTGCCAGCAGCTTAAACGTCAGGATCCGGAATCAGCCCCAGCATTTT. Protein: CASSLNVRIRNQPQHF.

This clonotype was detected a few times. This chain uses TRBV12-3 or TRBV12-4 with TRBJ1-6; the D gene is possibly TRBD1 (5 bases). There are 14 residues in the CDR3. Trimming pared 2 bases from V and 10 bases from J, leaving 12 bases between. CDR3 in amino acids: CASSLSRVKSPLHF. The DNA of the CDR3 is TGTGCCAGCAGTTTATCCAGGGTAAAATCACCCCTCCACTTT.

The J gene is TRBJ2-3, the V gene TRBV6-1; weak D call: TRBD2 (6 bases). Trimming took off 6 bases at V and 3 bases at J, with 25 bases between the two ends. The CDR3 is 18 residues long. Germline V gene data show CDR1 as MNHNS and CDR2 as SASEGT. The CDR3 sequence: CASRPLVSSVKATDTQYF. The CDR3, as DNA: TGTGCCAGCAGACCCCTCGTGTCTAGCGTGAAAGCTACAGATACGCAGTATTTT.

V usage is TRBV2 and J usage is TRBJ1-4; D is unresolved. V was pared by 0 bases and J by 6 bases, with 8 bases between. Germline V gene data show CDR1 as SNHLY and CDR2 as FYNNEI. The CDR3 runs to 14 residues. The CDR3 here is CASSEAGLDEKLFF. CDR3 DNA sequence: TGTGCCAGCAGTGAAGCTGGGCTTGATGAAAAACTGTTTTTT.

This clonotype was counted a few times. This chain links TRBV6-1 with TRBJ2-7; D gene unclear. CDR1 is MNHNS, CDR2 SASEGT, per germline. V lost 0 bases and J 2 bases, leaving 5 bases between the germline ends. The CDR3 is 13 amino acids. The DNA for the CDR3 is TGTGCCAGCAGTGAAGCAGGGCCCTACGAGCAGTACTTC. As protein: CASSEAGPYEQYF.

This clonotype was seen only a few times. The chain employs TRBV6-1 and TRBJ2-4; the D is unclear. Between the trimmed V and J ends, which lost 3 bases and 7 bases, there was a span of 10 bases. The CDR3 runs to 13 residues. The germline gives CDR1 MNHNS, CDR2 SASEGT. The CDR3 sequence: CASSEGRPNIQYF. For the CDR3, the DNA is TGTGCCAGCAGTGAGGGCAGGCCGAACATTCAGTACTTC.

CDR3 sequence reads: CASSRRREWFYEQFF. The DNA of the CDR3 is TGTGCCAGCTCACGTCGGCGGGAGTGGTTCTATGAGCAGTTCTTC. This chain connects TRBV18 to TRBJ2-1, with 7 bases that match TRBD2. The V gene end was trimmed by 4 bases and the J gene end by 8 bases; junction bases not matched to a gene: 11. Germline V gives CDR1 KGHSH, CDR2 LQKENI. The CDR3 loop spans 15 amino acids. The whole variable domain, remainder taken from reference TRBV18 and TRBJ2-1, is NAGVMQNPRHLVRRRGQEARLRCSPMKGHSHVYWYRQLPEEGLKFMVYLQKENIIDESGMPKERFSAEFPKEGPSILRIQQVVRGDSAAYFCASSRRREWFYEQFFGPGTRLTVL.

The V and J genes are TRBV12-3 or TRBV12-4 and TRBJ2-2; D gene uncertain. The CDR3 runs 13 residues. V lost 6 bases and J lost 4, with 9 bases in between. CDR3 protein: CASSSQITGELFF. The CDR3 DNA is TGTGCCAGCAGCTCCCAAATCACCGGGGAGCTGTTTTTT.

The V gene is TRBV20-1, the J gene TRBJ2-7; 11 positions match TRBD2. The germline V gene encodes CDR1 DFQATT and CDR2 SNEGSKA (reference sequence). The junction had 23 bases not matched to a gene; V was cut back by 0 bases and J by 1 base. The CDR3 totals 22 residues. The DNA for the CDR3 is TGCAGTGCTAGAGATGCAGGACTAGCGGGCCTAAACGGGGCCCCAAGTTCCTACGAGCAGTACTTC. This sequence encodes CSARDAGLAGLNGAPSSYEQYF.

This chain links TRBV29-1 with TRBJ2-5, with D tentatively TRBD2 (5 bases). The CDR3 has 12 residues. Germline assignment: CDR1 SQVTM and CDR2 ANQGSEA. Trimming removed 7 bases from V and 6 bases from J, with 15 bases in between. Here the CDR3 reads CSARSGDQTQYF. The DNA of the CDR3 is TGCAGCGCCCGGAGCGGAGATCAGACCCAGTACTTC.

This chain links TRBV16 with TRBJ1-2, with 7 bases lining up with TRBD1. V gave up 4 bases and J gave up 5 bases; unmatched junction bases: 7. There are 14 residues in the CDR3. Germline CDR1 KGHSY, CDR2 FQNENV. CDR3 bases: TGTGCCAGCAGCCCCGACCGGGACAGATATGGCTACACCTTC. Its protein product is CASSPDRDRYGYTF.

This clonotype was seen only once. V and J are TRBV15 and TRBJ2-7, with 9 bases that match TRBD1. Germline V lookup: CDR1 LNHNV, CDR2 YYDKDF (reference sequence). J was trimmed by 1 base and V by 8 bases; bases with no gene match: 6. The CDR3 spans 14 residues. This CDR3 is CATQRDRGSYEQYF. CDR3 DNA sequence: TGTGCCACCCAGCGAGACAGGGGGTCCTACGAGCAGTACTTC.

The V call is TRBV11-2, the J call TRBJ1-1; D is unresolved. The CDR3 consists of 16 residues. Germline V gene lookup returns CDR1 SGHAT and CDR2 FQNNGV. V dropped 4 bases and J dropped 3 bases, with 18 bases sitting between them. The CDR3 here is CASSSTLMRADTEAFF. The CDR3 bases are TGTGCCAGCAGCTCGACACTAATGAGGGCTGACACTGAAGCTTTCTTT.

This sequence joins TRBV11-2 and TRBJ2-1, with TRBD2 matching over 11 bases. Germline CDR1 and CDR2: SGHAT and FQNNGV. The J segment lost 9 bases and the V segment lost 0 bases, leaving 10 bases of the junction unmatched. The CDR3 sequence is 17 residues long. The CDR3 DNA reads as TGTGCCAGCAGCTTAGAATTGGTAGCGGGAGGGTTCCTTGAGCAGTTCTTC. This codes for CASSLELVAGGFLEQFF.

There are a few counts of this clonotype. V is TRBV27 and J is TRBJ2-1; TRBD2 matches at 10 bases. Germline V lookup: CDR1 MNHEY, CDR2 SMNVEV (reference sequence). This CDR3 is built from 16 residues. Trimming at V came to 5 bases and at J to 6 bases, leaving 10 bases not matched to a gene. The CDR3 DNA sequence: TGTGCCAGCAGTAGGGGGACTAGCGCCCCTCTCAATGAGCAGTTCTTC. It codes for CASSRGTSAPLNEQFF.

This sequence joins TRBV7-6 and TRBJ2-1; no reliable D call. The CDR3 is 16 amino acids. Germline V CDR1 and CDR2: SGHVS, FNYEAQ. Trimming took 1 base from V and 0 from J, leaving 10 bases between them. CDR3 loop: CASSLGWQSSYNEQFF. The DNA of the CDR3 is TGTGCCAGCAGCTTAGGATGGCAGAGCTCCTACAATGAGCAGTTCTTC.